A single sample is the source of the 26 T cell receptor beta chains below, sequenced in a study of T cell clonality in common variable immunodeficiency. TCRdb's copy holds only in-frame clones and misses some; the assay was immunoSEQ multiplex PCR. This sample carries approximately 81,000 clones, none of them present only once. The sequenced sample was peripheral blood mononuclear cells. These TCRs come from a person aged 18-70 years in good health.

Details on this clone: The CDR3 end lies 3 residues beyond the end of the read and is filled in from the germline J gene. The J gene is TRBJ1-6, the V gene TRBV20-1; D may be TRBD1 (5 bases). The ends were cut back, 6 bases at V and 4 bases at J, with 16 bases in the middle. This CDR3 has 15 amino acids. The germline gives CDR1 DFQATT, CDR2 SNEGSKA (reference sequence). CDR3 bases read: TGCAGTGCCAGGGAGAGACTGGGATATAATTCACCC. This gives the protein CSARERLGYNSP. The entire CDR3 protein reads CSARERLGYNSPLHF.

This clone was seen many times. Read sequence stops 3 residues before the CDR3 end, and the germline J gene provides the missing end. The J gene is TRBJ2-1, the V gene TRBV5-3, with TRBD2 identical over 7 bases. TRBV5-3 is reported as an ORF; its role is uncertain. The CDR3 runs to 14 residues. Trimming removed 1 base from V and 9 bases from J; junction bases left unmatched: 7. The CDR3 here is CARSLTSGIGEQFF. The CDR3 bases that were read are TGTGCCAGAAGCTTGACGAGCGGGATAGGTGAG.

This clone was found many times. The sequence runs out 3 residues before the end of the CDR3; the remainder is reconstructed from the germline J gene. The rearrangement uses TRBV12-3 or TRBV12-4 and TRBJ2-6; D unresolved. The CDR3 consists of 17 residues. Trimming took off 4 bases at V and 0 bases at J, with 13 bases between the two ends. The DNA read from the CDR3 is TGTGCCAGCAGTTCTAGGTTCACTAACTCTGGGGCCAACGTC. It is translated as CASSSRFTNSGANV. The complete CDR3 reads CASSSRFTNSGANVLTF.

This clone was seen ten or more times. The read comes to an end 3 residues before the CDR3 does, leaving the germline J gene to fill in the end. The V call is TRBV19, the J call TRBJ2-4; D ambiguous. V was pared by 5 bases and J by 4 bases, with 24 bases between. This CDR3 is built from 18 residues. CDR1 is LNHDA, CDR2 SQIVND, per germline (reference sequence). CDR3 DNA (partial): TGTGCCAGTAGTGGCTCGGTAAGGGCAGCTTCCCTGAAAAACATT. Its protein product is CASSGSVRAASLKNI. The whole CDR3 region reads CASSGSVRAASLKNIQYF. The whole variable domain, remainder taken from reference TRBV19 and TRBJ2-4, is DGGITQSPKYLFRKEGQNVTLSCEQNLNHDAMYWYRQDPGQGLRLIYYSQIVNDFQKGDIAEGYSVSREKKESFPLTVTSAQKNPTAFYLCASSGSVRAASLKNIQYFGAGTRLSVL.

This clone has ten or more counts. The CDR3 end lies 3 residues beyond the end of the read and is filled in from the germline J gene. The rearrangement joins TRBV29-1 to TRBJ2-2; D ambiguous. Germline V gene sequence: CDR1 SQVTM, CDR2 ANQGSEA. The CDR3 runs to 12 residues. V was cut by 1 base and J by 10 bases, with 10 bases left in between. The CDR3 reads CSVEGPSMELFF. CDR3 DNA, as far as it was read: TGCAGCGTTGAAGGCCCGAGCATGGAG.

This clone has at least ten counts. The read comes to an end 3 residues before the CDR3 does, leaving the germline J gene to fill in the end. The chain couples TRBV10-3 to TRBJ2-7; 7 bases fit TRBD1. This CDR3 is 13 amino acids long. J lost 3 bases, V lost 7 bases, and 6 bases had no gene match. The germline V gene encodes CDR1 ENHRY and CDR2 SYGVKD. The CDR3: CAITMGQNYEQYF. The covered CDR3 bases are TGTGCCATCACCATGGGACAGAACTACGAG.

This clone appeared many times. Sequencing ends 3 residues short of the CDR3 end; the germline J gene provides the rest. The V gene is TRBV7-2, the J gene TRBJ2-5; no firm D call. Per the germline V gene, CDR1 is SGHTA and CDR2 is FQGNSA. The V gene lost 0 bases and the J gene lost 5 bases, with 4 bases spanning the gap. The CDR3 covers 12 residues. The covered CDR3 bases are TGTGCCAGCAGCTTAGCGTCGGAGACC. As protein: CASSLASET. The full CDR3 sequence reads CASSLASETQYF.

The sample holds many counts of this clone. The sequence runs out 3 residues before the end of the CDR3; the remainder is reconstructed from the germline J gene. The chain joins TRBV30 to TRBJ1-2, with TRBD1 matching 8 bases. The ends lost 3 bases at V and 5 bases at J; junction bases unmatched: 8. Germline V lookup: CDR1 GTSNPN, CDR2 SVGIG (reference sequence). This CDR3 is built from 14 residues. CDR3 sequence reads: CAWSQGAGGYGYTF. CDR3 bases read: TGTGCCTGGAGCCAGGGGGCGGGGGGGTATGGC.

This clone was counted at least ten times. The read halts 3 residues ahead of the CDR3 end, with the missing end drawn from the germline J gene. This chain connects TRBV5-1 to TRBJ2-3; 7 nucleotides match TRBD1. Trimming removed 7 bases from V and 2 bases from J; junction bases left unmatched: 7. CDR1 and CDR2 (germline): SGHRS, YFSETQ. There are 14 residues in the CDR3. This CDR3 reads CASGGQVATDTQYF. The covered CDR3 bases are TGCGCCAGCGGAGGACAGGTGGCCACAGATACG.

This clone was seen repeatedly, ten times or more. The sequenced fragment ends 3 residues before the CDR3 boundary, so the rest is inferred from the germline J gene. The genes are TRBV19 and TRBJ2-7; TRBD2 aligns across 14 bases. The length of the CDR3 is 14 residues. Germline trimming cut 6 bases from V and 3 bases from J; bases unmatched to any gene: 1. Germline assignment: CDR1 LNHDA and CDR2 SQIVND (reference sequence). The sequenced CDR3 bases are TGTGCCAGTAGGACTAGCGGGAGGGACTACGAG. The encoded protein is CASRTSGRDYE. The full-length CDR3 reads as CASRTSGRDYEQYF. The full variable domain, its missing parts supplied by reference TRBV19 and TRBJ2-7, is DGGITQSPKYLFRKEGQNVTLSCEQNLNHDAMYWYRQDPGQGLRLIYYSQIVNDFQKGDIAEGYSVSREKKESFPLTVTSAQKNPTAFYLCASRTSGRDYEQYFGPGTRLTVT.

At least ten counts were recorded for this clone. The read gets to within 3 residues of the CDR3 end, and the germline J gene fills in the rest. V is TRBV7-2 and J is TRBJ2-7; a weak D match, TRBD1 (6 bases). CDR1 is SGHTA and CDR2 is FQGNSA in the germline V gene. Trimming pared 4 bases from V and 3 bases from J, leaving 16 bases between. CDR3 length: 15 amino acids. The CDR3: CASSWTGGAFYEQYF. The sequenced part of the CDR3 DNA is TGTGCCAGCAGCTGGACTGGGGGCGCCTTCTACGAG.

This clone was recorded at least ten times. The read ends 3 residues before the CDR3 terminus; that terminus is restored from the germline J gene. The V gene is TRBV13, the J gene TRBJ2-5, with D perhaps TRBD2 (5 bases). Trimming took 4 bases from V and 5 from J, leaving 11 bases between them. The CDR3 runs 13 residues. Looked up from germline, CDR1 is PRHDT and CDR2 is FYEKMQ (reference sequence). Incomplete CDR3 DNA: TGTGCCAGCAGCTCCCGCCGGGGTGAGACC. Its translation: CASSSRRGET. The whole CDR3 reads CASSSRRGETQYF.

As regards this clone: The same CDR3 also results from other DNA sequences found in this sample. The CDR3 reads CSARDRDRVYGYTF. The CDR3 bases that were read are TGCAGTGCTAGAGATCGGGACAGGGTATATGGC. The rearrangement joins TRBV20-1 to TRBJ1-2; the match to TRBD1 covers 9 bases. Coverage ceases 3 residues before the CDR3 finishes, and the germline J gene fills in the end. CDR1 and CDR2 (germline): DFQATT, SNEGSKA (reference sequence). The CDR3 length is 14 residues. The ends lost 0 bases at V and 5 bases at J; junction bases unmatched: 4.

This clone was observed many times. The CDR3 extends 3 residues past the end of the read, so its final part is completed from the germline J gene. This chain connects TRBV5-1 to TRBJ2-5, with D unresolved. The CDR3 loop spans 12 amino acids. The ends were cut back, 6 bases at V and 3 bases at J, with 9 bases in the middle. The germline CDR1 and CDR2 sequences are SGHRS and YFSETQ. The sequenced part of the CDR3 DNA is TGCGCCAGCATGGCTTCGAAAGAGACC. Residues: CASMASKET. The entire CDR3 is CASMASKETQYF.

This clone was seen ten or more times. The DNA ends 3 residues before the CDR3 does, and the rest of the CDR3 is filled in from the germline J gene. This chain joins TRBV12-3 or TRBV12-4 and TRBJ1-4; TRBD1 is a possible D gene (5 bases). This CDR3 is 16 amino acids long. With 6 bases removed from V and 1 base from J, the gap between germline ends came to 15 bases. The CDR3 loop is CASRQISGGTNEKLFF. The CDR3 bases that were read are TGTGCCAGCAGGCAGATATCGGGGGGAACTAATGAAAAA.

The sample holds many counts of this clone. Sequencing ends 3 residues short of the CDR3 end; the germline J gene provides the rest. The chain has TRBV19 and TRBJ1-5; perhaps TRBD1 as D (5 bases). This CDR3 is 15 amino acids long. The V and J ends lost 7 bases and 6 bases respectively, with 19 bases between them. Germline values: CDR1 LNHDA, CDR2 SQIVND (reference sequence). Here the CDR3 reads CASTYAGGVLQPQHF. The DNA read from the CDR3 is TGTGCCAGTACCTACGCGGGGGGGGTACTTCAGCCC.

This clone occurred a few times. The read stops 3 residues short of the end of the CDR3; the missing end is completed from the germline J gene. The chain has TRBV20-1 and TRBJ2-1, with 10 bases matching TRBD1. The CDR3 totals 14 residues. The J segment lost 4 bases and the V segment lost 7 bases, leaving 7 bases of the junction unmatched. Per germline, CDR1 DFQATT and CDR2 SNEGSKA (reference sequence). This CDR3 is CSVSTGQGYNEQFF. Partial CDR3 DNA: TGCAGTGTTTCCACGGGACAGGGGTACAATGAG.

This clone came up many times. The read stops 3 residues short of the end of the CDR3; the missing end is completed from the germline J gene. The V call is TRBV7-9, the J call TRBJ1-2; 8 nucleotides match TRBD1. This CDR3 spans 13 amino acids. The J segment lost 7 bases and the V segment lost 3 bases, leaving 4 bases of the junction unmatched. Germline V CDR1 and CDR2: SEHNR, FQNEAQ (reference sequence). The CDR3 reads CASSFQGAAGYTF. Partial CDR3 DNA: TGTGCCAGCAGCTTTCAGGGGGCGGCTGGC.

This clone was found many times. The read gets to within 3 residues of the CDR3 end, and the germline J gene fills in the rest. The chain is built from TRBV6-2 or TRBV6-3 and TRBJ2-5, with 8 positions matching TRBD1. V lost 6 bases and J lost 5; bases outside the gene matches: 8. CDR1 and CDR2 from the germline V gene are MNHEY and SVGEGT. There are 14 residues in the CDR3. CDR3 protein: CASSRQGKVETQYF. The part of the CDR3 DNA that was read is TGTGCCAGCAGCCGACAGGGGAAAGTTGAGACC.

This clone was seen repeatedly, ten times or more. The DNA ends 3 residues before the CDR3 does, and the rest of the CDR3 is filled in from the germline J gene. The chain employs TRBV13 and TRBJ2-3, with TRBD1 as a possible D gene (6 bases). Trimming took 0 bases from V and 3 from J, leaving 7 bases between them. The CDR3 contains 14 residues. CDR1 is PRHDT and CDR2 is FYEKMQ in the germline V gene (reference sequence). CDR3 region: CASSLGQGTDTQYF. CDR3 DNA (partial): TGTGCCAGCAGCTTAGGACAGGGAACAGATACG.

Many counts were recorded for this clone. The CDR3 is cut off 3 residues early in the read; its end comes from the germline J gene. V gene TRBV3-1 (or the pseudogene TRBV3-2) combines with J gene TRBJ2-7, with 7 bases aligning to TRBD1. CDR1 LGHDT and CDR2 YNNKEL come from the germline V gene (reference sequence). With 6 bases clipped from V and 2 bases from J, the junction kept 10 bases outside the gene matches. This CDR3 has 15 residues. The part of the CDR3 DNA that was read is TGTGCCAGCAGACCCACCCTGACAGGGACCTACGAG. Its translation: CASRPTLTGTYE. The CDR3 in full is CASRPTLTGTYEQYF.

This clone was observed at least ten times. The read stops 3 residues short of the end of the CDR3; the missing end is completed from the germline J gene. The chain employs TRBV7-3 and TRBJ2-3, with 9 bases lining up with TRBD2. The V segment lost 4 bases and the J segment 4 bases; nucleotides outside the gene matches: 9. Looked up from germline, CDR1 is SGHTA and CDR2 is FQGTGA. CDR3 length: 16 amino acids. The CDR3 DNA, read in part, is TGTGCCAGCAGCTCCCATCGCGGGAGGGCCTCAGATACG. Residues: CASSSHRGRASDT. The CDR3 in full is CASSSHRGRASDTQYF.

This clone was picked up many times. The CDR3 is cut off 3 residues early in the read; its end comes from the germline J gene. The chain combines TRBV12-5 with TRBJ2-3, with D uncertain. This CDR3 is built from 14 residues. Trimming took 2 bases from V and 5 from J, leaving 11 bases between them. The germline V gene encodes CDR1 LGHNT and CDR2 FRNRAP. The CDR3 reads CASGLPNILDTQYF. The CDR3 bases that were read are TGTGCTAGTGGTTTGCCAAACATTTTAGATACG.

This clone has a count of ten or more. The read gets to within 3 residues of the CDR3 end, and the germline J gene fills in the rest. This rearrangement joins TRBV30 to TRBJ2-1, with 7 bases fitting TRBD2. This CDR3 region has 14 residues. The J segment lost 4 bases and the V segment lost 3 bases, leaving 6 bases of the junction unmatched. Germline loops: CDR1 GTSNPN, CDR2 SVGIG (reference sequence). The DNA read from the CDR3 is TGTGCCTGGAGGCTCACGGGGGGATACAATGAG. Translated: CAWRLTGGYNE. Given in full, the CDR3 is CAWRLTGGYNEQFF.

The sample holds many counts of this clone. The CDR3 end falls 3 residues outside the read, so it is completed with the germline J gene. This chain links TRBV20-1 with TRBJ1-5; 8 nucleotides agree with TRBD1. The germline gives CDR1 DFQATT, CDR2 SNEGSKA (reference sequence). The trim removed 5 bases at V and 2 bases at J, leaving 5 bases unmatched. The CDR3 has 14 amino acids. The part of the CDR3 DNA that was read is TGCAGTGCTCGACCAGGGGGCGGCAATCAGCCC. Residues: CSARPGGGNQP. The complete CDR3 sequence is CSARPGGGNQPQHF.

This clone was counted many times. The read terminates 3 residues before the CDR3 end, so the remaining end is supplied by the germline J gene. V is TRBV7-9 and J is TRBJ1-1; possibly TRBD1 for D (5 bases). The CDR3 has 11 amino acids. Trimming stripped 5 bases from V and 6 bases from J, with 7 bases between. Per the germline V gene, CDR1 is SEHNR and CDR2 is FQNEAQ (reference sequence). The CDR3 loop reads CASSPGPEAFF. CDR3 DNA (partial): TGTGCCAGCAGCCCAGGGCCTGAA.